This is a list of T cell receptor beta chains from one sample in a study of shared clonotypes between healthy human individuals. Method: immunoSEQ multiplex PCR; TCRdb's copy keeps in-frame clones and lacks some. This table holds roughly 2.1 million clones, 85% to 95% found once. What was sequenced was naive CD8+ T cells from PBMCs. All receptors come from a man between 18 and 29 years old in good health. Some clones in this sample may be carry-over from other donors' samples. Each CDR3 is given with its conserved first and last residue. Fields, in order: J gene, V gene, D gene, clone size, CDR3 DNA, CDR3 protein. A D gene is named only where the DNA matches it firmly. Only part of the rows carry a size: once, few, many, or a class if the clone is expanded.

J: TRBJ2-1
V: TRBV5-1
D: NA
size: NA
DNA: TGCGCCAGCAGCCCTGGACGGAGCTACAATGAGCAGTTCTTC
CDR3: CASSPGRSYNEQFF

J: TRBJ2-7
V: TRBV2
D: NA
size: NA
DNA: TGTGCCACTCGGGTGGGTGAGGCGAGATCCTACGAGCAGTACTTC
CDR3: CATRVGEARSYEQYF

J: TRBJ1-1
V: TRBV27
D: NA
size: NA
DNA: TGTGCCAGCAGTTTCGGGGTGAGGACTGAAGCTTTCTTT
CDR3: CASSFGVRTEAFF

J: TRBJ2-1
V: TRBV11-2
D: TRBD1
size: NA
DNA: TGTGCCAGCAGCTTAGGACAGGGAAGCTCCTACAATGAGCAGTTCTTC
CDR3: CASSLGQGSSYNEQFF

J: TRBJ1-2
V: TRBV28
D: TRBD1
size: NA
DNA: TGTGCCAGCAGTTGGGACAGTCAAGGGGAGAATGTCTATGGCTACACCTTC
CDR3: CASSWDSQGENVYGYTF

J: TRBJ1-5
V: TRBV28
D: TRBD1
size: NA
DNA: TGTGCCAGCAGTCCCTCGACAGGGCAACATCAGCCCCAGCATTTT
CDR3: CASSPSTGQHQPQHF

J: TRBJ1-5
V: TRBV7-2
D: TRBD1
size: NA
DNA: TGTGCCAGCAGCCTTACAGGGGGAAGAAGCAATCAGCCCCAGCATTTT
CDR3: CASSLTGGRSNQPQHF

J: TRBJ1-1
V: TRBV5-1
D: NA
size: once
DNA: TGCGCCAGCAGCCCGGTAGGGCTAAACACTGAAGCTTTCTTT
CDR3: CASSPVGLNTEAFF

J: TRBJ2-5
V: TRBV13
D: TRBD2
size: NA
DNA: TGTGCCAGCAGCCCTCTGGGCGGGGGGACCCAGTACTTC
CDR3: CASSPLGGGTQYF

J: TRBJ1-1
V: TRBV2
D: NA
size: few
DNA: TGTGCCAGCAGTGAACGGTCAGGGATTGAAGCTTTCTTT
CDR3: CASSERSGIEAFF

J: TRBJ2-7
V: TRBV7-9
D: NA
size: NA
DNA: TGTGCCAGCAGCTTCCCCCTTCAGGGGCACGAGCAGTACTTC
CDR3: CASSFPLQGHEQYF

J: TRBJ2-5
V: TRBV4-1
D: TRBD2
size: once
DNA: TGCGCCAGCAGCCAAATGCTAGCGGGTCCCCAAGAGACCCAGTACTTC
CDR3: CASSQMLAGPQETQYF

J: TRBJ1-1
V: TRBV7-9
D: NA
size: NA
DNA: TGTGCCAGCAGCTTAGGGGGGGTGCAAGCTTTCTTT
CDR3: CASSLGGVQAFF

J: TRBJ2-7
V: TRBV7-9
D: NA
size: NA
DNA: TGTGCCAGCAGCCCGAGAGACAGTCACCGGTACGAGCAGTACTTC
CDR3: CASSPRDSHRYEQYF

J: TRBJ1-5
V: TRBV28
D: NA
size: once
DNA: TGTGCCAGCAGTTTGGGGGAGTCTCAGCCCCAGCATTTT
CDR3: CASSLGESQPQHF

J: TRBJ2-4
V: TRBV4-2
D: TRBD1
size: NA
DNA: TGTGCCAGCAGCCAAGATCTTTGGACAGGCAGCAAAAACATTCAGTACTTC
CDR3: CASSQDLWTGSKNIQYF